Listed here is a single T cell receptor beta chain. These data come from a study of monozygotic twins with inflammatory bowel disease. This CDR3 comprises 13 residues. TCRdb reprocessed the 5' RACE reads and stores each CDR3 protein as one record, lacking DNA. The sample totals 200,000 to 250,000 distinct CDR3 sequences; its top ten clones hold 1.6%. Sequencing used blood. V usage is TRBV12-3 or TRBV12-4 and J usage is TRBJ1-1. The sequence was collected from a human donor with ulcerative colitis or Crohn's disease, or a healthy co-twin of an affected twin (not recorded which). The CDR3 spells CASSLVSYTEAFF.